This TCR beta chain emerged from a study of PD-1 blockade in classical Hodgkin lymphoma. Study-wide results and caveats: Baseline diversity was lower in partial responders and progressors than complete responders.

Clones were read by immunoSEQ multiplex PCR, and TCRdb kept only the in-frame ones, dropping some. The sample contains 25,000 to 30,000 clones, just over 85% of which appear only once. This CDR3 is built from 15 residues. Germline trimming cut 0 bases from V and 4 bases from J; bases unmatched to any gene: 3. The germline CDR1 and CDR2 sequences are SGHVS and FNYEAQ. No patient escaped relapse after autologous stem cell transplantation, and brentuximab vedotin exposure varied. It was by magnetic negative selection that CD8+ T cells were isolated from thawed PBMCs. As concerns this clone: The antigen is undetermined.

The source of this sequence is a human donor with classical Hodgkin lymphoma. The rearrangement joins TRBV7-6 to TRBJ1-1; 9 bases match TRBD1. The sequences come from CD8+ T cells from blood, collected at baseline. CDR3: CASSLAGTGSTEAFF. The CDR3 region has the DNA TGTGCCAGCAGCTTAGCGGGGACAGGGAGCACTGAAGCTTTCTTT. The variable domain in full, completed from reference TRBV7-6 and TRBJ1-1, reads GAGVSQSPRYKVTKRGQDVALRCDPISGHVSLYWYRQALGQGPEFLTYFNYEAQQDKSGLPNDRFSAERPEGSISTLTIQRTEQRDSAMYRCASSLAGTGSTEAFFGQGTRLTVV.